This T cell receptor beta chain was documented in a study of blood T cell repertoires in COVID-19. Study summary: Whether acute or convalescent, the COVID-19 samples came from the United States, Italy and Spain. Sample material is recorded as cDNA or gDNA derived from T cells, B-cell-depleted T cells, or PBMCs.

As processed by the authors: Cell counts per sample came from amplifying reference gene primers. Libraries were prepared by immunoSEQ multiplex PCR; TCRdb keeps only in-frame clonotypes and omits some of them. That table is the source of V, J and clone size, and D and trimming were worked out from the DNA. The sample holds 75,000 to 80,000 clones, about 87% seen once. The CDR3 runs 14 residues. This clone was counted once. The sequenced material came from peripheral blood. The V and J genes are TRBV21-1 and TRBJ1-5; the table names TRBD1, a call not compared with the DNA. TRBV21-1 is marked as a pseudogene. The sequence derives from a human donor in a cohort sampled during active COVID-19. CDR3 nucleotide sequence: TGTGCCAGCAGCCCACAGGGGTACAATCAGCCCCAGCATTTT. Translating gives CASSPQGYNQPQHF.